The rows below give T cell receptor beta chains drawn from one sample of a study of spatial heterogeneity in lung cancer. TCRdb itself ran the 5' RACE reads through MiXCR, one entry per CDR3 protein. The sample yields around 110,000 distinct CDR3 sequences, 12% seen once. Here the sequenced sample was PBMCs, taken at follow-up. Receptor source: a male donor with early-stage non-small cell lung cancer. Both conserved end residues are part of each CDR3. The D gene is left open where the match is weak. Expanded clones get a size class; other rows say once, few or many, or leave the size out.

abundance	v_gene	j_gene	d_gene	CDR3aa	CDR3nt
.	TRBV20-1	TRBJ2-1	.	CSARDHGVNEQFF	TGCAGTGCTAGAGATCACGGAGTCAATGAGCAGTTCTTC
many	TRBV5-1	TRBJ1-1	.	CASSLGDSRDEAFF	TGCGCCAGCAGCTTGGGGGACTCTCGAGATGAAGCTTTCTTT
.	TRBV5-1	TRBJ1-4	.	CASSPASFVGEKLFF	TGCGCCAGCAGCCCCGCCTCGTTCGTAGGAGAAAAACTGTTTTTT
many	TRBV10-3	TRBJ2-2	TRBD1	CAISDWDSTGELFF	TGTGCCATCAGTGATTGGGACAGCACCGGGGAGCTGTTTTTT
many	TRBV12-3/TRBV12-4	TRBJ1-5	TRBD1	CASSTQGASQPQHF	TGTGCCAGCAGTACTCAGGGGGCGTCTCAGCCCCAGCATTTT
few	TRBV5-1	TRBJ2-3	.	CASSLADSTDTQYF	TGCGCCAGCAGCTTGGCGGACTCCACAGATACGCAGTATTTT
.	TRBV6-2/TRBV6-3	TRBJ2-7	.	CASSWARFSSEQYF	TGTGCCAGCAGTTGGGCGCGCTTCTCCTCCGAGCAGTACTTC
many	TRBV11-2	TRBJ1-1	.	CASSLAQGNLGGSTEAFF	TGTGCCAGCAGCTTAGCTCAGGGAAATCTTGGGGGGAGCACTGAAGCTTTCTTT
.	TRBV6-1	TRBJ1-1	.	CASKGTANTEAFF	TGTGCCAGCAAAGGGACTGCGAACACTGAAGCTTTCTTT
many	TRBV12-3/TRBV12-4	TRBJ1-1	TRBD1	CASTRTGAEAFF	TGTGCCAGCACCCGGACAGGGGCTGAAGCTTTCTTT
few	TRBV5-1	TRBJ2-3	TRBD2	CASSSGTSGGRTDTQYF	TGCGCCAGCAGCTCTGGGACTAGCGGGGGGCGCACAGATACGCAGTATTTT
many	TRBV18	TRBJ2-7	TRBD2	CASSPSSGGATSFPEQYF	TGTGCCAGCTCACCATCTAGCGGGGGGGCCACGTCTTTTCCCGAGCAGTACTTC
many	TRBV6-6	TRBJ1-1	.	CASSEQGEAFF	TGTGCCAGCAGTGAACAGGGTGAAGCTTTCTTT
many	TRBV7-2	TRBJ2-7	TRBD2	CASSLVSLAGYEQYF	TGTGCCAGCAGCTTAGTGTCGCTAGCGGGCTACGAGCAGTACTTC
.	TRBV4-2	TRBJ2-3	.	CASSQKQGGSTDTQYF	TGTGCCAGCAGCCAAAAGCAGGGGGGGAGCACAGATACGCAGTATTTT
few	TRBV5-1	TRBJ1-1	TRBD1	CASSPRTGGNTEAFF	TGCGCCAGCAGCCCCCGGACAGGTGGGAACACTGAAGCTTTCTTT
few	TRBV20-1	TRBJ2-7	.	CSARDGSISYEQYF	TGCAGTGCTAGAGATGGGAGTATCTCCTACGAGCAGTACTTC
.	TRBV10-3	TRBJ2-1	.	CAISEGGDNEQFF	TGTGCCATCAGTGAAGGGGGGGACAATGAGCAGTTCTTC
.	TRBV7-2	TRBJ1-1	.	CASSLRPTGNTEAFF	TGTGCCAGCAGCTTAAGACCCACAGGGAACACTGAAGCTTTCTTT
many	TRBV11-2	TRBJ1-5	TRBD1	CASSFDRDQPQHF	TGTGCCAGCAGCTTCGACAGGGACCAGCCCCAGCATTTT
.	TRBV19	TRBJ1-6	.	CASSKLEGTGNSPLHF	TGTGCCAGTAGTAAGCTCGAGGGCACGGGGAATTCACCCCTCCACTTT
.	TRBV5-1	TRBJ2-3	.	CASSPGRPTTDTQYF	TGCGCCAGCAGCCCCGGACGCCCGACCACAGATACGCAGTATTTT
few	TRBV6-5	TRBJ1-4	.	CASSYSRRLNEKLFF	TGTGCCAGCAGTTACTCGCGGAGGTTAAATGAAAAACTGTTTTTT
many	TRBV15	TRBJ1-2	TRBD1	CATSPDRGNYGYTF	TGTGCCACCAGCCCCGACAGGGGGAACTATGGCTACACCTTC